These 22 T cell receptor beta chains came from one sample sequenced in a study of T cells expressing NK-cell markers. Reanalyzing the 5' RACE reads, TCRdb keeps one entry per CDR3 protein, without DNA. In all, the sample yields some 150,000 distinct CDR3 sequences. Sequencing was done on a sample of blood T cells: a sorted CD56 or NKG2C T cell subset, CD4+ or CD8+ T cells, or bulk PBMC T cells (not recorded which). The receptors here all came from a man aged 18 to 35 in good health.

The rearrangement uses TRBV5-1 and TRBJ2-5. This CDR3 contains 16 residues. Germline V CDR1 and CDR2: SGHRS, YFSETQ. CDR3 in amino acids: CASSLAKDRYEETQYF.

V and J are TRBV6-1 and TRBJ2-3. The CDR3 contains 14 residues. In germline, CDR1 is MNHNS, CDR2 SASEGT. The CDR3 region is CASSQVLFTDTQYF.

The rearrangement uses TRBV10-3 and TRBJ2-7. CDR1 is ENHRY, CDR2 SYGVKD, per germline. The CDR3 consists of 14 residues. The CDR3 spells CAISDSQANYEQYF.

This chain connects TRBV30 to TRBJ1-1. This CDR3 is built from 12 residues. Germline V gives CDR1 GTSNPN, CDR2 SVGIG (reference sequence). The CDR3 reads CAWNPRTTEAFF. Variable domain in full (rest from reference TRBV30 and TRBJ1-1): SQTIHQWPATLVQPVGSPLSLECTVEGTSNPNLYWYRQAAGRGLQLLFYSVGIGQISSEVPQNLSASRPQDRQFILSSKKLLLSDSGFYLCAWNPRTTEAFFGQGTRLTVV.

V and J are TRBV7-2 and TRBJ2-3. There are 13 residues in the CDR3. Germline V gives CDR1 SGHTA, CDR2 FQGNSA. The CDR3 reads CASSSIVTDTQYF.

The CDR3: CASSTPLAGGSNEQFF. The chain combines TRBV6-1 with TRBJ2-1; TCRdb reports TRBD2, a call that lacks DNA to check it against. Germline CDR1 is MNHNS and CDR2 is SASEGT. The CDR3 has 16 residues.

The rearrangement links TRBV4-1 to TRBJ2-3; TCRdb names TRBD1, which stays unverified in the absence of DNA. This CDR3 spans 13 amino acids. Germline loops: CDR1 MGHRA, CDR2 YSYEKL. The chain's CDR3 is CASSQDRVDTQYF.

The J gene is TRBJ1-2, the V gene TRBV27. Per the germline V gene, CDR1 is MNHEY and CDR2 is SMNVEV (reference sequence). CDR3 length equals 13 residues. The CDR3 reads CASRGWVGYGYTF.

V and J are TRBV5-1 and TRBJ2-1. Per the germline V gene, CDR1 is SGHRS and CDR2 is YFSETQ. The length of the CDR3 is 15 residues. The CDR3 reads CASSIPGRADNEQFF.

The V and J genes are TRBV7-8 and TRBJ2-1; TCRdb names TRBD2, which stays unverified in the absence of DNA. Germline CDR1 reads SGHVS; CDR2 reads FQNEAQ. The CDR3 loop spans 18 amino acids. CDR3 sequence reads: CASSLGWVTSGNSNEQFF.

V and J are TRBV27 and TRBJ2-7; the TCRdb call, TRBD1, lacks DNA for checking. This CDR3 has 16 amino acids. Germline V gives CDR1 MNHEY, CDR2 SMNVEV (reference sequence). Here the CDR3 reads CASSDLTGQVFSEQYF.

The V call is TRBV6-2 or TRBV6-3, the J call TRBJ2-7; the TCRdb call, TRBD2, lacks DNA for checking. Germline V lookup: CDR1 MNHEY, CDR2 SVGEGT. This CDR3 contains 13 residues. This CDR3 is CASGEDVIDEQYF.

The V gene is TRBV7-9, the J gene TRBJ1-4; no DNA is available, so the TRBD1 call from TCRdb remains unchecked. Germline V lookup: CDR1 SEHNR, CDR2 FQNEAQ (reference sequence). This CDR3 has 13 residues. The CDR3 sequence is CASSPGGLEKLFF.

This chain joins TRBV30 and TRBJ2-3. The germline CDR1 and CDR2 sequences are GTSNPN and SVGIG (reference sequence). CDR3 length equals 15 residues. CDR3: CAWSSGGSSTDTQYF.

This chain joins TRBV16 and TRBJ2-5. Germline V CDR1 and CDR2: KGHSY, FQNENV. This CDR3 region has 12 residues. This chain's CDR3 is CASSRDLETQYF.

V is TRBV29-1 and J is TRBJ1-1. The germline CDR1 and CDR2 sequences are SQVTM and ANQGSEA. CDR3 size: 12 residues. CDR3 protein: CSVVIGSTEAFF.

The chain links TRBV29-1 to TRBJ2-5; the D call from TCRdb, TRBD2, cannot be confirmed without DNA. The CDR3 consists of 15 residues. The V gene's germline CDR1 is SQVTM and CDR2 ANQGSEA. The CDR3 reads CSVGGEAGVEETQYF.

The V call is TRBV9, the J call TRBJ2-3. The CDR3 spans 13 residues. Germline V gene lookup returns CDR1 SGDLS and CDR2 YYNGEE. CDR3 amino acids: CASSDWTQDTQYF.

V usage is TRBV19 and J usage is TRBJ1-5. In germline, CDR1 is LNHDA, CDR2 SQIVND (reference sequence). There are 14 residues in the CDR3. This chain's CDR3 is CASSIDVGNQPQHF.

The rearrangement joins TRBV7-9 to TRBJ1-1; lacking DNA, the TRBD1 call made by TCRdb goes unchecked. The CDR3 loop spans 16 amino acids. Germline assignment: CDR1 SEHNR and CDR2 FQNEAQ (reference sequence). The CDR3 sequence: CASSYPGQGARTEAFF.

The chain has TRBV7-9 and TRBJ2-5; TCRdb reports TRBD1, a call that lacks DNA to check it against. Germline loops: CDR1 SEHNR, CDR2 FQNEAQ (reference sequence). The CDR3 has 14 amino acids. CDR3 sequence: CASSLGTGEETQYF. Using reference TRBV7-9 and TRBJ2-5 for the parts outside the CDR3, the full variable domain is DTGVSQNPRHKITKRGQNVTFRCDPISEHNRLYWYRQTLGQGPEFLTYFQNEAQLEKSRLLSDRFSAERPKGSFSTLEIQRTEQGDSAMYLCASSLGTGEETQYFGPGTRLLVL.

V gene TRBV20-1 combines with J gene TRBJ2-5; no DNA is available, so the TRBD2 call from TCRdb remains unchecked. In germline, CDR1 is DFQATT, CDR2 SNEGSKA (reference sequence). The CDR3 sequence is 18 residues long. This chain's CDR3 is CSARDPGTSGPLQETQYF.